This TCR beta chain came from a study of shared clonotypes between healthy human individuals. CDR1 and CDR2 (germline): SGHRS, YFSETQ. This CDR3 region has 18 residues. V was trimmed by 0 bases and J by 9 bases, leaving 25 bases between them. As handled by the study authors: Owing to the provision of junction-only sequences devoid of quality scores by immunoSEQ, filtering differed. Sequenced by immunoSEQ multiplex PCR; TCRdb stores in-frame clones only, minus some. Clonal size and the V and J genes are those of that table, whereas D and trimming came from the DNA. The sample consists of about 360,000 clones, 73% of them appearing once.

What was sequenced was memory CD4+ T cells sorted from blood. Subset: CD45RA-negative fraction. This clonotype originated in a man aged 30 to 39 in good health. V is TRBV5-1 and J is TRBJ2-1; D possibly matches TRBD1 or TRBD2 (5 bases each). The CDR3 nucleotides are TGCGCCAGCAGCTTGGATCACGGGGCGGGTATCTCTACGGGTGAGCAGTTCTTC. This sequence encodes CASSLDHGAGISTGEQFF.